The source of this T cell receptor beta chain is a study of TIL therapy for anti-PD-1-resistant metastatic lung cancer. Study-level information: A handful of tumors were EGFR-mutant and two were ALK-rearranged. By whole-exome sequencing, median non-synonymous tumor mutation burden was approximately 1.6 mutations per megabase.

This clone has more than one count but fewer than ten. Its antigen is undetermined. CDR3 length equals 15 residues. Germline values: CDR1 SGHKS, CDR2 YYEKEE (reference sequence). Trimming cost V 4 bases and J 2 bases, with 13 bases left between them. As for time point: pre-treatment sample, taken before nivolumab and TIL therapy. Pleural nodules or supraclavicular lymph nodes made up most of the excised metastases sampled. Enrollment ran from late 2017 to early 2020. Whole-study results and caveats: The cohort had more treatment-naive, never-smoker and oncogene-addicted patients than typical.

The immunoSEQ assay was v3. Generated by immunoSEQ multiplex PCR, the TCRdb table keeps only in-frame clones and is missing some. The sample yields tens of thousands of clones, less than 75% seen once. The chain combines TRBV5-5 with TRBJ1-3; D not resolved. This clonotype originated in a person between 25 and 79 years old with non-small cell lung cancer. The source material was tumor tissue, sampled at baseline. The CDR3 nucleotides read TGTGCCAGCAGCCTGAGGGAGTTCGCTGGAAACACCATATATTTT. Protein sequence: CASSLREFAGNTIYF.